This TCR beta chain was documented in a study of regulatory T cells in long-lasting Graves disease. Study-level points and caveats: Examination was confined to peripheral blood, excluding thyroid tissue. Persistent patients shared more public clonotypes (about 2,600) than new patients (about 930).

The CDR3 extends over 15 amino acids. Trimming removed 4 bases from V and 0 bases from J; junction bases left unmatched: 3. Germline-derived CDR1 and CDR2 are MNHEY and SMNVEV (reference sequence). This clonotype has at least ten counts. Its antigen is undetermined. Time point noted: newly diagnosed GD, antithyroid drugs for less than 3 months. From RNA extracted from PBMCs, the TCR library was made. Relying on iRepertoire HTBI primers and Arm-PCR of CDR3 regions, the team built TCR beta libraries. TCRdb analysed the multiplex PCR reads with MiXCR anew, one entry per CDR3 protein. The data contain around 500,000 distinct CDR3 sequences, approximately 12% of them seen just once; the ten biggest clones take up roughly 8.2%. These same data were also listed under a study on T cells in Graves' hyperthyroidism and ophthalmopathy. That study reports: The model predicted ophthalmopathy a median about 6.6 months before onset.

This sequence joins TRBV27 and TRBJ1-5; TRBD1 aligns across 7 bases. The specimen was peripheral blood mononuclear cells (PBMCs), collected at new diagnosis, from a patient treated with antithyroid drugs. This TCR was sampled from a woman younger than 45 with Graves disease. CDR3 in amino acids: CASSSGQLSNQPQHF. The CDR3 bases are TGTGCCAGCAGTTCGGGACAGCTTAGCAATCAGCCCCAGCATTTT.